Shown below are 7 T cell receptor beta chains from a single sample sequenced in a study of cytomegalovirus exposure and HLA in healthy donors (dated by TCRdb to the late 2010s). The library relied on the immunoSEQ multiplex PCR assay. The multiplex PCR relied on a mix of 60 forward primers for TCR Vbeta segments and 13 reverse primers for TCR Jbeta segments. Not all clones reach the TCRdb copy of this immuneACCESS table, which keeps in-frame sequences only. Checked studies attribute under half of the gap to unresolved V genes and leave the rest unexplained. This sample gives 100,000 to 130,000 clones in total; around three quarters of them show up just once. Of the sample, more than 4% falls within the top ten clones. Sequences were obtained from PBMCs. These receptors were collected from a male donor in good health and CMV-seronegative.

The V gene is TRBV2, the J gene TRBJ1-3; weak D call: TRBD1 (5 bases). The length of the CDR3 is 14 residues. Germline assignment: CDR1 SNHLY and CDR2 FYNNEI. V was trimmed by 5 bases and J by 0 bases, leaving 8 bases between them. For the CDR3, the DNA is TGTGCCAGCAGTCGGCAGGGCTCTGGAAACACCATATATTTT. This sequence encodes CASSRQGSGNTIYF. The entire variable domain, with the rest obtained from reference TRBV2 and TRBJ1-3, is as follows: EPEVTQTPSHQVTQMGQEVILRCVPISNHLYFYWYRQILGQKVEFLVSFYNNEISEKSEIFDDQFSVERPDGSNFTLKIRSTKLEDSAMYFCASSRQGSGNTIYFGEGSWLTVV.

This clone was recorded a few times. The CDR3 region is CASSISGQGNTEAFF. Written as DNA, the CDR3 is TGTGCCAGTAGTATATCTGGACAGGGGAACACTGAAGCTTTCTTT. The chain joins TRBV19 to TRBJ1-1; 8 bases match TRBD1. Germline V gives CDR1 LNHDA, CDR2 SQIVND (reference sequence). The CDR3 is made up of 15 amino acids. J gave up 1 base and V 2 bases, and 3 bases lay outside the gene matches.

V usage is TRBV7-6 and J usage is TRBJ2-1, with 13 bases fitting TRBD2. In germline, CDR1 is SGHVS, CDR2 FNYEAQ. V was clipped by 5 bases and J by 9 bases; unmatched bases: 4. The CDR3 has 14 residues. CDR3 loop: CASSRTSGSGEQFF. The DNA of the CDR3 is TGTGCCAGCAGCCGGACTAGCGGGAGTGGTGAGCAGTTCTTC.

This clone has a single count. V is TRBV7-9 and J is TRBJ2-7, with 8 positions matching TRBD2. The germline V gene has CDR1 SEHNR and CDR2 FQNEAQ (reference sequence). V shed 2 bases and J 10 bases; nucleotides not matched to a gene: 10. The CDR3 is 14 residues long. This CDR3 is CASSLKSSGVVQYF. CDR3 DNA sequence: TGTGCCAGCAGCTTAAAAAGTAGCGGGGTCGTTCAGTACTTC.

The CDR3 DNA is TGTGCCAGCAGTGAGAGGGTAGCGGCCGGGGATACGCAGTATTTT. Protein: CASSERVAAGDTQYF. The chain links TRBV2 to TRBJ2-3; D may be TRBD2 (6 bases). V gave up 3 bases and J gave up 6 bases, with 16 bases separating them. This CDR3 has 15 amino acids. The germline V gene encodes CDR1 SNHLY and CDR2 FYNNEI. Full variable domain (outside the CDR3, taken from reference TRBV2 and TRBJ2-3): EPEVTQTPSHQVTQMGQEVILRCVPISNHLYFYWYRQILGQKVEFLVSFYNNEISEKSEIFDDQFSVERPDGSNFTLKIRSTKLEDSAMYFCASSERVAAGDTQYFGPGTRLTVL.

The chain is built from TRBV5-1 and TRBJ1-5; D possibly corresponds to TRBD1 (6 bases). The CDR3 sequence is 15 residues long. CDR1 and CDR2 (germline): SGHRS, YFSETQ. The V and J ends lost 2 bases and 3 bases respectively, with 12 bases between them. CDR3 sequence: CASSLDAGVNQPQHF. CDR3 coding DNA: TGCGCCAGCAGCTTAGATGCAGGGGTCAATCAGCCCCAGCATTTT.

The chain combines TRBV28 with TRBJ2-7; the D gene is possibly TRBD1 (5 bases). CDR1 is MDHEN, CDR2 SYDVKM, per germline. The V end was cut by 4 bases, the J end by 5 bases, with 12 bases between. This CDR3 contains 13 residues. The CDR3 DNA reads TGTGCCAGCAGTTCGCAGCAGGGTAACGAGCAGTACTTC. Its translation is CASSSQQGNEQYF.